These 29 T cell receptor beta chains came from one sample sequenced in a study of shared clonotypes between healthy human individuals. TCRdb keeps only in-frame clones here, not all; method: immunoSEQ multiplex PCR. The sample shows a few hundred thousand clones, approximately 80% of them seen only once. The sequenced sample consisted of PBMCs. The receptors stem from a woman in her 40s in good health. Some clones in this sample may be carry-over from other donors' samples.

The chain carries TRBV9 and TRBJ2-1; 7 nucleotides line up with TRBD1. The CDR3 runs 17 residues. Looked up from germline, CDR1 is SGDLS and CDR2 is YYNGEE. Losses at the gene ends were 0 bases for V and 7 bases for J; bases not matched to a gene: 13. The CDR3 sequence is CASSVGPDRSYKNEQFF. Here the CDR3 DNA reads TGTGCCAGCAGCGTAGGCCCGGACAGGTCCTACAAAAATGAGCAGTTCTTC.

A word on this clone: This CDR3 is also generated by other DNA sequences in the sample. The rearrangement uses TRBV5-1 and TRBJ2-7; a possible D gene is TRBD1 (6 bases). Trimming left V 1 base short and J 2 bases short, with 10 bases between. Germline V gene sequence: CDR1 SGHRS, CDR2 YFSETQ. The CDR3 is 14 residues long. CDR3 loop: CASSLLGGTYEQYF. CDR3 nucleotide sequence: TGCGCCAGCAGCTTGCTAGGGGGAACCTACGAGCAGTACTTC.

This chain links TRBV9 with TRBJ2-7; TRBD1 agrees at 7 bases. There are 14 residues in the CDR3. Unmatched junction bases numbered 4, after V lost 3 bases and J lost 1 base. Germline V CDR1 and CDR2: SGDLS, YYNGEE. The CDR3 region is CASSGRDSSYEQYF. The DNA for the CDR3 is TGTGCCAGCAGCGGCCGGGACAGTTCCTACGAGCAGTACTTC.

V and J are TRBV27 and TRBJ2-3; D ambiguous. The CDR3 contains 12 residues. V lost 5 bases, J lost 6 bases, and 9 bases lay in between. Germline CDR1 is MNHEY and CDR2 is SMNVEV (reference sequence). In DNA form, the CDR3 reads TGTGCCAGCAGTCCGGGTGGGGATACGCAGTATTTT. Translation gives CASSPGGDTQYF.

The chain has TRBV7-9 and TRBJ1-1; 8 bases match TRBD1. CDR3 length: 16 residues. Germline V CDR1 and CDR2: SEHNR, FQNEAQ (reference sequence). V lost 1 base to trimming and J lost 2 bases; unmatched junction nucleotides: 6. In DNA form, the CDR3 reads TGTGCCAGCAGCTTAGGGGGGACAGGAGGCAACACTGAAGCTTTCTTT. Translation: CASSLGGTGGNTEAFF.

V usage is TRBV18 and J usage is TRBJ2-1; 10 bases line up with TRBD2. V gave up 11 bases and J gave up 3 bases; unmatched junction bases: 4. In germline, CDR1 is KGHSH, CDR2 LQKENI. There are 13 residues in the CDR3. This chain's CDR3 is CAGRTSGYNEQFF. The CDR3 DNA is TGTGCCGGACGGACTAGCGGCTACAATGAGCAGTTCTTC.

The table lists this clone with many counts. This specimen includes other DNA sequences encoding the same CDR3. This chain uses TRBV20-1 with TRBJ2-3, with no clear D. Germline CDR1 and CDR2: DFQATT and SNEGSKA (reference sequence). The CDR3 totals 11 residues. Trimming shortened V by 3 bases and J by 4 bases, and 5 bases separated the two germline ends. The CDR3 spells CSASYPDTQYF. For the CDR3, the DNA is TGCAGTGCTAGTTATCCAGATACGCAGTATTTT.

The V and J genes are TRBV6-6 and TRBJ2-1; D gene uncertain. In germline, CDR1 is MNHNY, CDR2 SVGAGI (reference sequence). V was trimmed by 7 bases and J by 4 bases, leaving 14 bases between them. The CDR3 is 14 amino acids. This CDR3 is CASIDWVRYNEQFF. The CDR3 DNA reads TGTGCCAGCATCGACTGGGTCAGGTACAATGAGCAGTTCTTC.

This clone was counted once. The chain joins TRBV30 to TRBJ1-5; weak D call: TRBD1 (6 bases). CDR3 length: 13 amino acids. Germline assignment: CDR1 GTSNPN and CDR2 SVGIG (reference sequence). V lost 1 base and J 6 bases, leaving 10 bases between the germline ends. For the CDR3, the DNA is TGTGCCTGGAGTGCAGGGGCAGGTCAGCCCCAGCATTTT. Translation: CAWSAGAGQPQHF.

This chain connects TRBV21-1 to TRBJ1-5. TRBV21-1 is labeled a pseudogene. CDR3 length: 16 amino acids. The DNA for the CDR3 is TGTGCCAGCAGCAAAGTGTGGGGGGCGAGCAATCAGCCCCAGCATTTT. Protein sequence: CASSKVWGASNQPQHF.

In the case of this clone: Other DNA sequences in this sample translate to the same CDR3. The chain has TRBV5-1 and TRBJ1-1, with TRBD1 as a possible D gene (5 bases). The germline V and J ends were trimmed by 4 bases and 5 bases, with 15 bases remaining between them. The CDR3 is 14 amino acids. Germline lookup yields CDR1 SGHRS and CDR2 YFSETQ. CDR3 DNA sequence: TGCGCCAGCAGCCCGGTGAGGGGTGGTACTGAAGCTTTCTTT. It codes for CASSPVRGGTEAFF.

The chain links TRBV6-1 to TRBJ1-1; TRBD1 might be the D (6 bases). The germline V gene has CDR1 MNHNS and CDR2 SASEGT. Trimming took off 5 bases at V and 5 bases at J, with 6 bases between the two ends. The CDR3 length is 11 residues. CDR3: CASSQGTEAFF. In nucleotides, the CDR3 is TGTGCCAGCAGTCAGGGGACTGAAGCTTTCTTT.

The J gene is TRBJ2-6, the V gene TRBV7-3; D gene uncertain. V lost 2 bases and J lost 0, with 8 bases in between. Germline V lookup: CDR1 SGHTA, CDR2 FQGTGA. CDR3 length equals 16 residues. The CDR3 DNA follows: TGTGCCAGCAGCTTACAGCCGGGCTCTGGGGCCAACGTCCTGACTTTC. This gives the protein CASSLQPGSGANVLTF.

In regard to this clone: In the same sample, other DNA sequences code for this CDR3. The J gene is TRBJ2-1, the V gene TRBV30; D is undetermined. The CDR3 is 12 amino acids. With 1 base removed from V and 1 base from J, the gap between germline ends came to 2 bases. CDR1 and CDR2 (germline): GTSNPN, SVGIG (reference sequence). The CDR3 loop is CAWSGSYNEQFF. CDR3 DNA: TGTGCCTGGAGTGGGTCCTACAATGAGCAGTTCTTC.

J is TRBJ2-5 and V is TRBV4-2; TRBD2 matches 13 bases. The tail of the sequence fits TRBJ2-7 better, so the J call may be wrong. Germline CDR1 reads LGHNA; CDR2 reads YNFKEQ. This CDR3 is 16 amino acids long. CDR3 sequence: CASSQYGTSGAYEQYF. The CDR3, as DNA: TGTGCCAGCAGCCAGTATGGGACTAGCGGGGCCTACGAGCAGTACTTC.

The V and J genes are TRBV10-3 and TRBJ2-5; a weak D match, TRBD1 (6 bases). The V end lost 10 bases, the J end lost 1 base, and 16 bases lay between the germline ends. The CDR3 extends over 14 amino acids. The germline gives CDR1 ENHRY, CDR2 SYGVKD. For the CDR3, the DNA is TGTGCCACCCTACCTGGGACACCCCAAGAGACCCAGTACTTC. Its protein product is CATLPGTPQETQYF.

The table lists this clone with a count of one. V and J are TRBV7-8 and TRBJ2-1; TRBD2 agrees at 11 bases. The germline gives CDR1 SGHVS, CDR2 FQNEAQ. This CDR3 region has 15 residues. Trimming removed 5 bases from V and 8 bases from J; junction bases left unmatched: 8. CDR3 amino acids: CASSQTSGSLYEQFF. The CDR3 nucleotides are TGTGCCAGCAGCCAAACTAGCGGGAGTCTTTATGAGCAGTTCTTC.

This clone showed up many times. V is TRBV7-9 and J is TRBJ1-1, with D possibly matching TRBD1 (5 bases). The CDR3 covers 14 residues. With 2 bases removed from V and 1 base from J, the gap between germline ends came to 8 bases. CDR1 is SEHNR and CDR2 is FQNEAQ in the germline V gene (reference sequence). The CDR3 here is CASSLSGGNTEAFF. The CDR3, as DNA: TGTGCCAGCAGCTTATCTGGGGGGAACACTGAAGCTTTCTTT.

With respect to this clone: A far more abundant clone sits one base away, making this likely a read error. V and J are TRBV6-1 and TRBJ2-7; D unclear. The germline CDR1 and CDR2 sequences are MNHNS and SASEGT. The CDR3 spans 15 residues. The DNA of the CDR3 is TGTGCCAGCAGTGAAGGAGCCGAGGTATCCTACGAGCAGCACTTC. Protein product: CASSEGAEVSYEQHF.

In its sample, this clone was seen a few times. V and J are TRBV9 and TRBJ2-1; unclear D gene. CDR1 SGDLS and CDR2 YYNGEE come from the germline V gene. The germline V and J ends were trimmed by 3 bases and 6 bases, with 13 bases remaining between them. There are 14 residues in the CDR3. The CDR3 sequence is CASSGIGRSNEQFF. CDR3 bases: TGTGCCAGCAGCGGAATCGGACGGAGCAATGAGCAGTTCTTC.

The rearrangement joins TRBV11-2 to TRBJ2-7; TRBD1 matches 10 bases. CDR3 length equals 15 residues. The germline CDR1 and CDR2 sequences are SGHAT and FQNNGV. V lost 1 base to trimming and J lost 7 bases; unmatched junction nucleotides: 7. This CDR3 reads CASSLGTGGSFEQYF. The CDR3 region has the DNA TGTGCCAGCAGCTTAGGGACAGGGGGATCTTTTGAGCAGTACTTC.

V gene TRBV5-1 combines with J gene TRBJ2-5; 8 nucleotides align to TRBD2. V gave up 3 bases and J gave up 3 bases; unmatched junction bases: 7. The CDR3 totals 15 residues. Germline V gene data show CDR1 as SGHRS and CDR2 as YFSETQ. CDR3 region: CASSSLAVLKETQYF. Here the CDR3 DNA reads TGCGCCAGCAGCTCACTAGCGGTCCTAAAAGAGACCCAGTACTTC.

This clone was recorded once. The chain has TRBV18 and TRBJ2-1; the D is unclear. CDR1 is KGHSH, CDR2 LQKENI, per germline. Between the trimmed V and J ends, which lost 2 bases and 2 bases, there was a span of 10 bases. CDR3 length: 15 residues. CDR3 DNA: TGTGCCAGCTCACCAGAGACTTCCCCCTACAATGAGCAGTTCTTC. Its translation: CASSPETSPYNEQFF.

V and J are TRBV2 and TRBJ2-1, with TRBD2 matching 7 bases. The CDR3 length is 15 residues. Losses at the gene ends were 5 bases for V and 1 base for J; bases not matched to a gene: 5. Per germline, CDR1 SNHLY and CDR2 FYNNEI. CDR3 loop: CASSSGISSYNEQFF. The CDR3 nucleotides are TGTGCCAGCAGTAGCGGGATTTCTTCCTACAATGAGCAGTTCTTC.

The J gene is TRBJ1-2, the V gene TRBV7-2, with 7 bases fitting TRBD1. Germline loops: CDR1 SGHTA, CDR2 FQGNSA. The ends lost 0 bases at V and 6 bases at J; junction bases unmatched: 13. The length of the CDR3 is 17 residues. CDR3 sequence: CASSLAKLAGGNDGYTF. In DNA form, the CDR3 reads TGTGCCAGCAGCTTAGCAAAACTGGCAGGGGGAAATGATGGCTACACCTTC.

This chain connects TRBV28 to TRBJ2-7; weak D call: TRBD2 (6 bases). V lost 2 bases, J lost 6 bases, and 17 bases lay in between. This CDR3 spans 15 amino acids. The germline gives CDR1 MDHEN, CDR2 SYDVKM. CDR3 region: CASSLGWEKAGEQYF. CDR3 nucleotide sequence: TGTGCCAGCAGTTTAGGGTGGGAGAAAGCGGGCGAGCAGTACTTC.

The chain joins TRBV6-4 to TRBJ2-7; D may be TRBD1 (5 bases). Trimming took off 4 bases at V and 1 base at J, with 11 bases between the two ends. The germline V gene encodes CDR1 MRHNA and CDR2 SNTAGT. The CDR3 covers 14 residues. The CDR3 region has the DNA TGTGCCAGCAGTGTGGGGCCAGGGTCCTACGAGCAGTACTTC. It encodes CASSVGPGSYEQYF.

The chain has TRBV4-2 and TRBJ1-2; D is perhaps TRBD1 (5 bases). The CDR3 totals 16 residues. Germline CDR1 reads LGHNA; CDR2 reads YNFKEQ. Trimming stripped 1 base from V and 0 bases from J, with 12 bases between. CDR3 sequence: CASSQVGQGTNYGYTF. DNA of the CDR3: TGTGCCAGCAGCCAAGTGGGGCAGGGCACTAACTATGGCTACACCTTC.

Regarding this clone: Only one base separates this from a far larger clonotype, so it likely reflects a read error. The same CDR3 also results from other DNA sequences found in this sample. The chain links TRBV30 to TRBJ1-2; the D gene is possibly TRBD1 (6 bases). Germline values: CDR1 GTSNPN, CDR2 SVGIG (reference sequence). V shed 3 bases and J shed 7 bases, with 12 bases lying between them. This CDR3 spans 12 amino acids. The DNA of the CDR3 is TGTGCCTGGAGCCAGGGGAACCGTGGCTACACCTTC. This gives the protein CAWSQGNRGYTF.